The 21 T cell receptor beta chains presented below share a single source sample, sequenced in a study of PD-L1 blockade in urothelial cancer. Time point described: peripheral blood 6 weeks after treatment start. Using immunoSEQ multiplex PCR, the repertoire was profiled, and TCRdb retains in-frame clones only, with some absent. Among around 50,000 clones listed, under 85% were seen once. The sequencing here drew on PBMCs, taken around atezolizumab (anti-PD-L1) treatment. The receptor set was obtained from a man aged 45-65 years with urothelial cancer.

The chain joins TRBV5-1 to TRBJ2-7; D not certain. The V and J ends lost 0 bases and 4 bases respectively, with 11 bases between them. The CDR3 length is 14 residues. Per the germline V gene, CDR1 is SGHRS and CDR2 is YFSETQ. In DNA form, the CDR3 reads TGCGCCAGCAGCTTGGGGCAGGCCCCTTACGAGCAGTACTTC. Amino acids: CASSLGQAPYEQYF.

This chain links TRBV11-3 with TRBJ2-1, with 8 bases aligning to TRBD1. Germline V gene sequence: CDR1 SGHNT, CDR2 YENEEA. The CDR3 is 12 residues long. The V segment lost 5 bases and the J segment 15 bases; nucleotides outside the gene matches: 9. The CDR3 spells CASSAAGGERFF. The CDR3 DNA follows: TGTGCCAGCAGCGCCGCAGGGGGCGAGAGGTTCTTC.

The chain couples TRBV4-1 to TRBJ2-1; no firm D call. CDR1 and CDR2 (germline): MGHRA, YSYEKL. The CDR3 sequence is 16 residues long. The germline V and J ends were trimmed by 2 bases and 6 bases, with 17 bases remaining between them. Here the CDR3 DNA reads TGCGCCAGCAGCCAATTTTCATTAATCAGTCTCAATGAGCAGTTCTTC. Translated: CASSQFSLISLNEQFF.

The chain is built from TRBV7-8 and TRBJ2-7, with TRBD2 as a possible D gene (6 bases). V was cut by 1 base and J by 3 bases, with 10 bases left in between. CDR1 and CDR2 (germline): SGHVS, FQNEAQ. This CDR3 region has 14 residues. The CDR3 coding sequence is TGTGCCAGCAGCTTAGAACTAGCTGGCTACGAGCAGTACTTC. This encodes CASSLELAGYEQYF.

The V and J genes are TRBV6-6 and TRBJ2-5; maybe TRBD1 (6 bases). The CDR3 is 15 amino acids. The germline V gene encodes CDR1 MNHNY and CDR2 SVGAGI (reference sequence). The germline V and J ends were trimmed by 1 base and 6 bases, with 15 bases remaining between them. CDR3 sequence: CASSYFRAGDQTQYF. The CDR3 DNA sequence: TGTGCCAGCAGTTACTTCCGAGCAGGGGATCAGACCCAGTACTTC.

The rearrangement links TRBV10-1 to TRBJ2-7, with 7 nucleotides matching TRBD1. This CDR3 has 13 amino acids. Germline V gives CDR1 WNHNN, CDR2 SYGVQD (reference sequence). With V trimmed by 8 bases and J by 5 bases, 9 bases remained unmatched. The CDR3 spells CASQGVTGDEQYF. The CDR3 region has the DNA TGCGCCAGCCAGGGAGTTACAGGGGACGAGCAGTACTTC.

This rearrangement joins TRBV5-1 to TRBJ2-5, with 8 nucleotides matching TRBD2. This CDR3 region has 13 residues. Trimming at V came to 5 bases and at J to 3 bases, leaving 3 bases not matched to a gene. CDR1 and CDR2 from the germline V gene are SGHRS and YFSETQ. The CDR3, as DNA: TGCGCCAGCAGTCGGCGGGAGGAAGAGACCCAGTACTTC. Translated: CASSRREEETQYF.

V gene TRBV19 combines with J gene TRBJ1-5, with a tentative D call TRBD1 (5 bases). The CDR3 contains 16 residues. CDR1 and CDR2 (germline): LNHDA, SQIVND (reference sequence). Trimming removed 5 bases at V and 0 bases at J, with 14 bases between. CDR3 nucleotides: TGTGCCAGTAGTTCTTGGGACTTTCATAGCAATCAGCCCCAGCATTTT. Translation gives CASSSWDFHSNQPQHF.

This chain joins TRBV27 and TRBJ1-2, with 7 bases lining up with TRBD1. CDR3 length: 13 amino acids. Trimming cost V 11 bases and J 0 bases; bases outside gene matches: 6. CDR1 is MNHEY and CDR2 is SMNVEV in the germline V gene (reference sequence). The CDR3 DNA follows: TGTGCCTGCCGGGACAGCGCTAACTATGGCTACACCTTC. Translated, it gives CACRDSANYGYTF.

Remarks on this clone: Different DNA sequences within this sample yield the same CDR3. This chain joins TRBV2 and TRBJ1-1; a possible D gene is TRBD1 (6 bases). The germline V gene has CDR1 SNHLY and CDR2 FYNNEI. The V gene lost 6 bases and the J gene lost 1 base, with 9 bases spanning the gap. This CDR3 comprises 13 residues. The CDR3 region has the DNA TGTGCCAGCAGCGTGACAGGGAACACTGAAGCTTTCTTT. Its translation: CASSVTGNTEAFF. Supplemented by reference TRBV2 and TRBJ1-1, the full variable domain reads EPEVTQTPSHQVTQMGQEVILRCVPISNHLYFYWYRQILGQKVEFLVSFYNNEISEKSEIFDDQFSVERPDGSNFTLKIRSTKLEDSAMYFCASSVTGNTEAFFGQGTRLTVV.

The chain has TRBV2 and TRBJ2-5; 7 nucleotides agree with TRBD2. After removal of 6 bases from V and 6 bases from J, the junction contained 13 bases not matched to a gene. This CDR3 is 15 amino acids long. Germline CDR1 and CDR2: SNHLY and FYNNEI. This CDR3 is CASRGLSQNLKTQYF. CDR3 sequence (DNA): TGTGCCAGCAGGGGACTATCCCAAAATTTAAAGACCCAGTACTTC.

This chain links TRBV11-2 with TRBJ1-1, with a weak D call TRBD1 (5 bases). The CDR3 has 14 amino acids. Trimming took 2 bases from V and 1 from J, leaving 8 bases between them. Looked up from germline, CDR1 is SGHAT and CDR2 is FQNNGV. CDR3 nucleotide sequence: TGTGCCAGCAGCTTAAGCGGGGGGAACACTGAAGCTTTCTTT. It is translated as CASSLSGGNTEAFF. The full variable domain, completed using reference TRBV11-2 and TRBJ1-1, is EAGVAQSPRYKIIEKRQSVAFWCNPISGHATLYWYQQILGQGPKLLIQFQNNGVVDDSQLPKDRFSAERLKGVDSTLKIQPAKLEDSAVYLCASSLSGGNTEAFFGQGTRLTVV.

On this clone itself: One end of the junction does not line up with germline, which may come from a read error. The chain employs TRBV7-2 and TRBJ2-5, with a weak D call TRBD1 (6 bases). Germline V CDR1 and CDR2: SGHTA, FQGNSA. This CDR3 has 14 amino acids. The CDR3 sequence is CASGFRRGQETQYF. CDR3 coding DNA: TGTGCCAGCGGCTTTCGCAGGGGCCAAGAGACCCAGTACTTC.

The chain carries TRBV29-1 and TRBJ1-5; no definite D call. V was cut by 4 bases and J by 0 bases, with 4 bases left in between. This CDR3 contains 12 residues. Germline CDR1 reads SQVTM; CDR2 reads ANQGSEA. CDR3: CSVAGSNQPQHF. In nucleotides, the CDR3 is TGCAGCGTTGCGGGTAGCAATCAGCCCCAGCATTTT.

V gene TRBV11-2 combines with J gene TRBJ2-7; the match to TRBD1 covers 9 bases. Germline CDR1 and CDR2: SGHAT and FQNNGV. The CDR3 runs to 14 residues. Trimming took 5 bases from V and 3 from J; bases not matched to a gene: 5. The CDR3: CASSRGTGHYEQYF. CDR3 nucleotides: TGTGCCAGCAGCAGGGGGACAGGGCACTACGAGCAGTACTTC.

The chain employs TRBV27 and TRBJ2-4, with D possibly matching TRBD2 (5 bases). From germline, CDR1 is MNHEY and CDR2 SMNVEV (reference sequence). The V and J ends lost 7 bases and 1 base respectively, with 17 bases between them. The CDR3 has 16 amino acids. As DNA, the CDR3 is TGTGCCAGCACCTCGAGACTAACCGCGGCCAAAAACATTCAGTACTTC. Translating gives CASTSRLTAAKNIQYF.

This clone appeared a single time. The chain links TRBV5-1 to TRBJ1-1, with 8 nucleotides matching TRBD1. Germline V gives CDR1 SGHRS, CDR2 YFSETQ. This CDR3 has 14 residues. Trimming at V came to 5 bases and at J to 3 bases, leaving 6 bases not matched to a gene. CDR3 loop: CASSGSQGDTEAFF. In nucleotides, the CDR3 is TGCGCCAGCAGTGGTTCACAGGGGGACACTGAAGCTTTCTTT.

V is TRBV7-9 and J is TRBJ2-5, with D perhaps TRBD1 (7 bases). CDR3 size: 15 residues. Trimming took off 2 bases at V and 5 bases at J, with 15 bases between the two ends. Germline assignment: CDR1 SEHNR and CDR2 FQNEAQ (reference sequence). CDR3 sequence: CASSLQTGRTETQYF. Here the CDR3 DNA reads TGTGCCAGCAGCTTACAGACAGGGAGGACGGAGACCCAGTACTTC. The full variable domain, with the rest looked up from reference TRBV7-9 and TRBJ2-5, is DTGVSQNPRHKITKRGQNVTFRCDPISEHNRLYWYRQTLGQGPEFLTYFQNEAQLEKSRLLSDRFSAERPKGSFSTLEIQRTEQGDSAMYLCASSLQTGRTETQYFGPGTRLLVL.

The chain employs TRBV6-4 and TRBJ2-1; the D gene is possibly TRBD1 (6 bases). Trimming removed 4 bases from V and 12 bases from J, with 16 bases in between. Germline V gives CDR1 MRHNA, CDR2 SNTAGT. The CDR3 totals 13 residues. The CDR3 region has the DNA TGTGCCAGCAGTGGTCTCAGGGGTGGCATGCAGTTCTTC. Translated, it gives CASSGLRGGMQFF.

This clone was observed a few times. The chain recombines TRBV14 with TRBJ2-2; D gene unclear. The CDR3 has 14 residues. V was trimmed by 0 bases and J by 6 bases, leaving 8 bases between them. The germline V gene has CDR1 SGHDN and CDR2 FVKESK. The CDR3 nucleotides read TGTGCCAGCAGCCAAGACAGATTACCCGGGGAGCTGTTTTTT. It encodes CASSQDRLPGELFF.

The gene calls are TRBV25-1 and TRBJ2-2, with 7 bases fitting TRBD1. V gave up 2 bases and J gave up 7 bases; unmatched junction bases: 7. This CDR3 has 15 residues. CDR1 and CDR2 from the germline V gene are MGHDK and SYGVNS. As DNA, the CDR3 is TGTGCCAGCAGTGAAGTAGGGGGCTCGGGCGGGGAGCTGTTTTTT. The encoded protein is CASSEVGGSGGELFF.